Below, 30 T cell receptor beta chains from the same sample are listed, as sequenced in a study of blood T cell repertoires in COVID-19. Clones were read by immunoSEQ multiplex PCR, and TCRdb kept only the in-frame ones, dropping some. The sample lists under 300,000 clones; around 80% were seen once. Input material: peripheral blood. Receptors originate from a middle-aged man who had recovered from COVID-19.

In the case of this clone: Sequence at one end of the junction differs from germline and may be a read error. This sequence joins TRBV27 and TRBJ1-4; no definite D call. The CDR3 is 8 amino acids. The germline gives CDR1 MNHEY, CDR2 SMNVEV (reference sequence). This chain's CDR3 is CASSLESF. CDR3 in DNA: TGTGCCAGCAGTCTCGAGTCGTTT.

V usage is TRBV29-1 and J usage is TRBJ2-3; 9 bases match TRBD2. CDR3 size: 13 residues. Trimming cost V 7 bases and J 5 bases; bases outside gene matches: 7. CDR1 is SQVTM, CDR2 ANQGSEA, per germline. The CDR3 nucleotides read TGCAGCGCTCCAGCGGGGGGCCAAGATACGCAGTATTTT. It encodes CSAPAGGQDTQYF.

The chain employs TRBV13 and TRBJ2-2; a possible D gene is TRBD2 (6 bases). Between the trimmed V and J ends, which lost 7 bases and 4 bases, there was a span of 10 bases. The CDR3 sequence is 13 residues long. Germline V gene lookup returns CDR1 PRHDT and CDR2 FYEKMQ (reference sequence). CDR3 coding DNA: TGTGCCAGCACTAGCGTGGTCACCGGGGAGCTGTTTTTT. Protein sequence: CASTSVVTGELFF. Using reference TRBV13 and TRBJ2-2 for the parts outside the CDR3, the full variable domain is AAGVIQSPRHLIKEKRETATLKCYPIPRHDTVYWYQQGPGQDPQFLISFYEKMQSDKGSIPDRFSAQQFSDYHSELNMSSLELGDSALYFCASTSVVTGELFFGEGSRLTVL.

This clone was seen a handful of times. The chain recombines TRBV6-5 with TRBJ1-2; D might be TRBD1 (6 bases). The germline V and J ends were trimmed by 7 bases and 8 bases, with 17 bases remaining between them. CDR1 and CDR2 (germline): MNHEY, SVGAGI. The CDR3 sequence is 13 residues long. As DNA, the CDR3 is TGTGCCAGCACCCGGCGGGGGGCCTTCGGCTACACCTTC. Translating gives CASTRRGAFGYTF.

The chain joins TRBV9 to TRBJ2-3, with TRBD1 matching over 8 bases. Germline lookup yields CDR1 SGDLS and CDR2 YYNGEE. CDR3 length: 16 amino acids. Germline trimming cut 1 base from V and 5 bases from J; bases unmatched to any gene: 9. Written as DNA, the CDR3 is TGTGCCAGCAGCGTATCTTCAGGGGGCGCTGGAGATACGCAGTATTTT. Translated: CASSVSSGGAGDTQYF.

The rearrangement uses TRBV3-1 (or the pseudogene TRBV3-2) and TRBJ2-1; D is ambiguous. Trimming took 3 bases from V and 10 from J, leaving 7 bases between them. CDR1 and CDR2 from the germline V gene are LGHDT and YNNKEL (reference sequence). The CDR3 length is 11 residues. CDR3 region: CASSHSREQFF. DNA for the CDR3: TGTGCCAGCAGCCACTCCCGGGAGCAGTTCTTC.

This chain connects TRBV5-6 to TRBJ1-3; the D is unclear. Germline CDR1 and CDR2: SGHDT and YYEEEE. The ends were cut back, 7 bases at V and 0 bases at J, with 8 bases in the middle. The CDR3 loop spans 13 amino acids. CDR3 region: CASRGLSGNTIYF. Here the CDR3 DNA reads TGTGCCAGCCGGGGTCTCTCTGGAAACACCATATATTTT.

The J gene is TRBJ1-4, the V gene TRBV7-2; D not resolved. CDR3 length: 16 residues. Trimming took off 5 bases at V and 8 bases at J, with 21 bases between the two ends. The germline V gene has CDR1 SGHTA and CDR2 FQGNSA. The CDR3 coding sequence is TGTGCCAGCAGCCATAATCGTCCGGGGTCTAGGGAAAAACTGTTTTTT. Translating it yields CASSHNRPGSREKLFF.

In this sample, this clone turned up a few times. The V call is TRBV7-9, the J call TRBJ1-2; D gene ambiguous. Per the germline V gene, CDR1 is SEHNR and CDR2 is FQNEAQ (reference sequence). V lost 2 bases and J 6 bases, leaving 7 bases between the germline ends. This CDR3 is built from 12 residues. The CDR3 protein is CASSLYGNGYTF. The CDR3 DNA follows: TGTGCCAGCAGCTTATACGGTAATGGCTACACCTTC.

V usage is TRBV6-5 and J usage is TRBJ1-1, with TRBD1 matching over 8 bases. V was clipped by 6 bases and J by 11 bases; unmatched bases: 11. Germline CDR1 is MNHEY and CDR2 is SVGAGI. This CDR3 has 13 amino acids. The CDR3 nucleotides read TGTGCCAGCAGGCCAGCAGGGGGCCAACGGGCTTTCTTT. This encodes CASRPAGGQRAFF.

The V and J genes are TRBV5-1 and TRBJ2-7; 11 bases line up with TRBD1. The junction had 7 bases not matched to a gene; V was cut back by 5 bases and J by 6 bases. This CDR3 has 14 amino acids. The V gene's germline CDR1 is SGHRS and CDR2 YFSETQ. For the CDR3, the DNA is TGCGCCAGCAGACCTTCCGGGACAGGGGGCGAGCAGTACTTC. It is translated as CASRPSGTGGEQYF.

This clone was seen only a few times. The J gene is TRBJ2-7, the V gene TRBV5-1, with 12 nucleotides matching TRBD2. Germline trimming cut 4 bases from V and 0 bases from J; bases unmatched to any gene: 14. The CDR3 loop spans 19 amino acids. Germline-derived CDR1 and CDR2 are SGHRS and YFSETQ. The DNA for the CDR3 is TGCGCCAGCAGCCCCCGGGGGAGCCGACTAGCGGGGGTCTCCTACGAGCAGTACTTC. Protein product: CASSPRGSRLAGVSYEQYF.

This chain connects TRBV9 to TRBJ2-1; TRBD2 agrees at 7 bases. With 2 bases clipped from V and 3 bases from J, the junction kept 5 bases outside the gene matches. Germline-derived CDR1 and CDR2 are SGDLS and YYNGEE. The CDR3 is 15 amino acids. The CDR3 bases are TGTGCCAGCAGCGTTCAAGCGGGGATCTACAATGAGCAGTTCTTC. Translating it yields CASSVQAGIYNEQFF.

The rearrangement uses TRBV15 and TRBJ1-6; TRBD1 aligns across 7 bases. The V gene end was trimmed by 0 bases and the J gene end by 13 bases; junction bases not matched to a gene: 6. Germline V lookup: CDR1 LNHNV, CDR2 YYDKDF (reference sequence). The CDR3 runs to 14 residues. Written as DNA, the CDR3 is TGTGCCACCAGCAGAGATAACAGGGGTTGGCCCCTCCACTTT. This gives the protein CATSRDNRGWPLHF. Supplemented by reference TRBV15 and TRBJ1-6, the full variable domain reads DAMVIQNPRYQVTQFGKPVTLSCSQTLNHNVMYWYQQKSSQAPKLLFHYYDKDFNNEADTPDNFQSRRPNTSFCFLDIRSPGLGDTAMYLCATSRDNRGWPLHFGNGTRLTVT.

V usage is TRBV6-1 and J usage is TRBJ2-5; D perhaps matches TRBD1 (5 bases). V lost 1 base and J lost 5, with 14 bases in between. Germline V gives CDR1 MNHNS, CDR2 SASEGT. The CDR3 is 15 residues long. CDR3 bases: TGTGCCAGCAGTGAAGGTACTGACAGCCGGGAGACCCAGTACTTC. Its translation: CASSEGTDSRETQYF.

This clone occurred once. The rearrangement joins TRBV7-2 to TRBJ2-1, with D perhaps TRBD2 (5 bases). The germline V gene encodes CDR1 SGHTA and CDR2 FQGNSA. This CDR3 has 13 amino acids. Trimming pared 5 bases from V and 9 bases from J, leaving 14 bases between. CDR3 DNA sequence: TGTGCCAGCAGCCCGGCTAGCAGTAGTGAGCAGTTCTTC. Protein product: CASSPASSSEQFF.

V usage is TRBV7-9 and J usage is TRBJ2-3; D perhaps matches TRBD1 (5 bases). Germline V gene sequence: CDR1 SEHNR, CDR2 FQNEAQ (reference sequence). This CDR3 is built from 13 residues. V lost 0 bases, J lost 6 bases, and 7 bases lay in between. The DNA for the CDR3 is TGTGCCAGCAGCTTAGCAGGGGTGGATACGCAGTATTTT. Amino acids: CASSLAGVDTQYF.

The chain has TRBV6-2 or TRBV6-3 and TRBJ2-1; D remains unclear. Trimming removed 2 bases at V and 0 bases at J, with 20 bases between. This CDR3 has 19 amino acids. Germline V gives CDR1 MNHEY, CDR2 SVGEGT. The CDR3 coding sequence is TGTGCCAGCAGTTACCCCCCCGGTGCTCCGCTCCGCTCCTACAATGAGCAGTTCTTC. This sequence encodes CASSYPPGAPLRSYNEQFF.

The V and J genes are TRBV9 and TRBJ2-7, with D possibly matching TRBD1 (5 bases). Trimming cost V 2 bases and J 6 bases, with 15 bases left between them. CDR1 is SGDLS and CDR2 is YYNGEE in the germline V gene. The CDR3 runs to 14 residues. In DNA form, the CDR3 reads TGTGCCAGCAGCGTCCAAACAGGTTCGGCCGAGCAGTACTTC. This encodes CASSVQTGSAEQYF.

This clone was observed a single time. J is TRBJ1-6 and V is TRBV4-3, with 7 bases that match TRBD1. V gave up 0 bases and J gave up 9 bases; unmatched junction bases: 11. The CDR3 is 17 amino acids. From germline, CDR1 is LGHNA and CDR2 YSLEER. CDR3 nucleotide sequence: TGCGCCAGCAGCCAAGATCACTCGGCAGGGGGTTCTTCACCCCTCCACTTT. Protein product: CASSQDHSAGGSSPLHF.

About this clone: A junction boundary mismatches the germline segment, possibly from a read error. This chain links TRBV7-7 with TRBJ2-3; D perhaps matches TRBD2 (6 bases). The CDR3 consists of 14 residues. Germline CDR1 and CDR2: SSHAT and FNYEAQ (reference sequence). The chain's CDR3 is CASSFGGSTDTQYF. The CDR3, as DNA: TGTGCTAGCAGCTTTGGGGGGAGCACAGATACGCAGTATTTT.

The CDR3 DNA follows: TGTGCCAGCAGCCGAGGACAGAGCTCCTACGAGCAGTACTTC. Translating gives CASSRGQSSYEQYF. The genes are TRBV11-3 and TRBJ2-7; D possibly corresponds to TRBD1 (6 bases). Trimming pared 5 bases from V and 0 bases from J, leaving 11 bases between. The CDR3 runs to 14 residues. CDR1 SGHNT and CDR2 YENEEA come from the germline V gene.

V is TRBV10-3 and J is TRBJ2-3, with a weak D call TRBD2 (6 bases). The CDR3 totals 15 residues. CDR1 ENHRY and CDR2 SYGVKD come from the germline V gene. Trimming took 6 bases from V and 5 from J, leaving 18 bases between them. The CDR3 DNA is TGTGCCATCAGCGACCGGGACTCCTCCATAGATACGCAGTATTTT. Translated, it gives CAISDRDSSIDTQYF.

The chain employs TRBV18 and TRBJ2-1, with 7 bases matching TRBD2. Germline values: CDR1 KGHSH, CDR2 LQKENI. The CDR3 spans 17 residues. The V segment lost 5 bases and the J segment 2 bases; nucleotides outside the gene matches: 12. CDR3 sequence reads: CASSDLMRGSTYNEQFF. DNA for the CDR3: TGTGCCAGCTCAGACCTCATGCGGGGGTCAACCTACAATGAGCAGTTCTTC.

This clone was detected a few times. The chain is built from TRBV5-1 and TRBJ2-7; TRBD1 matches at 7 bases. The V gene end was trimmed by 3 bases and the J gene end by 3 bases; junction bases not matched to a gene: 9. Germline V gives CDR1 SGHRS, CDR2 YFSETQ. This CDR3 region has 15 residues. The CDR3 here is CASSSQGDSDYEQYF. CDR3 DNA: TGCGCCAGCAGCTCCCAAGGGGACAGCGACTACGAGCAGTACTTC.

The genes are TRBV7-8 and TRBJ1-2, with 7 bases that match TRBD1. The junction had 5 bases not matched to a gene; V was cut back by 5 bases and J by 8 bases. From germline, CDR1 is SGHVS and CDR2 FQNEAQ. This CDR3 comprises 12 residues. CDR3: CASSLTGSGYTF. In DNA, the CDR3 is TGTGCCAGCAGCCTGACAGGGAGCGGCTACACCTTC.

This chain uses TRBV7-6 with TRBJ2-3; 7 bases agree with TRBD2. Trimming took 4 bases from V and 0 from J; bases not matched to a gene: 7. The CDR3 runs 16 residues. CDR1 and CDR2 from the germline V gene are SGHVS and FNYEAQ. CDR3 sequence: CASSWTGGGSTDTQYF. CDR3 nucleotides: TGTGCCAGCAGCTGGACGGGAGGCGGGAGCACAGATACGCAGTATTTT.

The genes are TRBV28 and TRBJ1-5; TRBD1 might be the D (6 bases). The CDR3 consists of 14 residues. The germline V and J ends were trimmed by 5 bases and 7 bases, with 15 bases remaining between them. Per germline, CDR1 MDHEN and CDR2 SYDVKM. The CDR3 here is CASSQGGGGQPQHF. The CDR3 DNA reads as TGTGCCAGCAGTCAAGGGGGGGGCGGACAGCCCCAGCATTTT.

The chain joins TRBV3-1 (or the pseudogene TRBV3-2) to TRBJ2-1; 8 nucleotides agree with TRBD2. Germline assignment: CDR1 LGHDT and CDR2 YNNKEL (reference sequence). V gave up 4 bases and J gave up 5 bases; unmatched junction bases: 16. CDR3 length: 18 amino acids. The chain's CDR3 is CASSPAISASGWDNEQFF. The CDR3 bases are TGTGCCAGCAGCCCCGCTATCTCGGCTAGCGGGTGGGACAATGAGCAGTTCTTC.

This chain links TRBV5-1 with TRBJ2-3; 7 positions match TRBD1. The CDR3 totals 16 residues. Germline-derived CDR1 and CDR2 are SGHRS and YFSETQ. After removal of 0 bases from V and 1 base from J, the junction contained 5 bases not matched to a gene. CDR3 nucleotide sequence: TGCGCCAGCAGCTTGGAGAGGGGGCGAGGCACAGATACGCAGTATTTT. It translates to CASSLERGRGTDTQYF.